The present TCR beta chain was sequenced within a study of T cells in Graves' hyperthyroidism and ophthalmopathy. For this clonotype: Its antigen is not identified.

Germline V gene sequence: CDR1 MDHEN, CDR2 SYDVKM. The CDR3 covers 15 residues. With 5 bases clipped from V and 2 bases from J, the junction kept 7 bases outside the gene matches. The study, taken as a whole, reports: Most expanded thyroid clonotypes above 0.001 recurred in blood.

Researchers took RNA transcripts and amplified the TCR beta CDR3 regions from them. HTBI primers drove first-round RT-PCR of the TCR CDR3. TCRdb re-analysed the multiplex PCR reads in MiXCR, keeping a single row per CDR3 protein. The data contain roughly 740,000 distinct CDR3 sequences, about 15% of them singletons. Patients between 18 and 65 years old had hyperthyroidism, newly diagnosed and lasting under 2 months. The J gene is TRBJ2-5, the V gene TRBV28; 8 nucleotides match TRBD1. Sequencing was carried out using blood. The receptor's source is a man younger than 30 with Graves' hyperthyroidism. The CDR3 DNA reads as TGTGCCAGCAGTCCCCAGGGGGCGGTACAAGAGACCCAGTACTTC. It is translated as CASSPQGAVQETQYF.